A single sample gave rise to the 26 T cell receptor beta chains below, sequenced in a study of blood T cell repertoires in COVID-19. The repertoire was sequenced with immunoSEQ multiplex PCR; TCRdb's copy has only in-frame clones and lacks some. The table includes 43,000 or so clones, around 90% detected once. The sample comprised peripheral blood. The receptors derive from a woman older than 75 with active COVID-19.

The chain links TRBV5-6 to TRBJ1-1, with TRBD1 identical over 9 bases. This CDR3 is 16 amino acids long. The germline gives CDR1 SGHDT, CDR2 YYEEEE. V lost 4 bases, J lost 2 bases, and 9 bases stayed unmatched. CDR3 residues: CASSLPGQGTNTEAFF. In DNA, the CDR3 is TGTGCCAGCAGCCTGCCAGGACAGGGGACTAACACTGAAGCTTTCTTT.

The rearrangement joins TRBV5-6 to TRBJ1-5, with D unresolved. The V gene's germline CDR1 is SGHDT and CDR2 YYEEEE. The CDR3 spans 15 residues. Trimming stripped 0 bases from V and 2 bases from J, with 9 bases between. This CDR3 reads CASSLASVGNQPQHF. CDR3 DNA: TGTGCCAGCAGCTTGGCCAGCGTGGGCAATCAGCCCCAGCATTTT.

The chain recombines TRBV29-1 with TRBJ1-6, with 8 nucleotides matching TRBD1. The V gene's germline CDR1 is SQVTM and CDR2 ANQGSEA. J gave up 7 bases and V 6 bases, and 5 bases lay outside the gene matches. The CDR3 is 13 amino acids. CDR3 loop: CSVRTGNNSPLHF. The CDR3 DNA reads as TGCAGCGTAAGGACAGGGAACAATTCACCCCTCCACTTT.

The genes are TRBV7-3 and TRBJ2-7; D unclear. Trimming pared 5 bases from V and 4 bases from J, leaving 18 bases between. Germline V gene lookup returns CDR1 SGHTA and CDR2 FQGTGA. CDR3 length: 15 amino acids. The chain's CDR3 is CASSPRGAKSYEQYF. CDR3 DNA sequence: TGTGCCAGCAGCCCCCGCGGAGCAAAGAGTTACGAGCAGTACTTC.

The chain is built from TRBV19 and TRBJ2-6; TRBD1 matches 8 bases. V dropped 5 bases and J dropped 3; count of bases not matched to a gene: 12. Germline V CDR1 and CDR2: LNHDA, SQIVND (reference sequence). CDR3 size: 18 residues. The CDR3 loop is CASSAGRQGAYGANVLTF. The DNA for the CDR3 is TGTGCCAGTAGTGCCGGGCGGCAGGGGGCGTATGGGGCCAACGTCCTGACTTTC.

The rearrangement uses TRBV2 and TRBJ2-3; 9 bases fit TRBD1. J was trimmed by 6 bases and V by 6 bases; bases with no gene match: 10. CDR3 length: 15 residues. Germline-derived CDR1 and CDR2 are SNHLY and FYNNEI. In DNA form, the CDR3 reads TGTGCCAGCAGCGTGGACAGGGGAGAAAGTGATACGCAGTATTTT. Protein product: CASSVDRGESDTQYF. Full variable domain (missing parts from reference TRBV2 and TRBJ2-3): EPEVTQTPSHQVTQMGQEVILRCVPISNHLYFYWYRQILGQKVEFLVSFYNNEISEKSEIFDDQFSVERPDGSNFTLKIRSTKLEDSAMYFCASSVDRGESDTQYFGPGTRLTVL.

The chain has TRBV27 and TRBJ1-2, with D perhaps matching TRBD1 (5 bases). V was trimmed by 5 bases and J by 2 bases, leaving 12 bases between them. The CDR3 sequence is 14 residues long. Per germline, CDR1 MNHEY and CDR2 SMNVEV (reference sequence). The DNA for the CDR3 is TGTGCCAGCAGTCCCGGGGGGATGAACTATGGCTACACCTTC. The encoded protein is CASSPGGMNYGYTF.

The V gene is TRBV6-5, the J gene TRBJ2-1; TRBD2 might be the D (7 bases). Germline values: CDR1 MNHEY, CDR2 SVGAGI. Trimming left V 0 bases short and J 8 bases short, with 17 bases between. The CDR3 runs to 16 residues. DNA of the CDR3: TGTGCCAGCAGTTACTCGGGCCGGGGGGCTGGCGATGAGCAGTTCTTC. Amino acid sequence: CASSYSGRGAGDEQFF.

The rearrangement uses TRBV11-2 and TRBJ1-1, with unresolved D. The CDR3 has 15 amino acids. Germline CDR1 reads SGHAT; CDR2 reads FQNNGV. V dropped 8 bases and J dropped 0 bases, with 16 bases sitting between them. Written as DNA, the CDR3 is TGTGCCAGCCGAGTAGGAGGGTCTATGAACACTGAAGCTTTCTTT. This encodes CASRVGGSMNTEAFF.

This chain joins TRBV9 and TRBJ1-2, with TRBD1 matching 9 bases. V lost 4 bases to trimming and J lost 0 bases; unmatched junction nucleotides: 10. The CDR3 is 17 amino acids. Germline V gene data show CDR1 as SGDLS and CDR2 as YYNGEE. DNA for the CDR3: TGTGCCAGCAGCTTACTCGGGACAGGGTTAGCTAACTATGGCTACACCTTC. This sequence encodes CASSLLGTGLANYGYTF.

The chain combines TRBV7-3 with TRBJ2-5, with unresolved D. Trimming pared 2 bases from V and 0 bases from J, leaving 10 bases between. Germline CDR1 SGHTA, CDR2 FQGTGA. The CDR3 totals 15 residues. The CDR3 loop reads CASSLYSSNQETQYF. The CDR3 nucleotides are TGTGCCAGCAGCTTATATTCCTCTAACCAAGAGACCCAGTACTTC.

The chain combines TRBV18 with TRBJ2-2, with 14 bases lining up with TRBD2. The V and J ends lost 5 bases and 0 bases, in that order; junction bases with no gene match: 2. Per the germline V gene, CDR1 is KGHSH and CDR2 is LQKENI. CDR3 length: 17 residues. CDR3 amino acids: CASSRLAGGTNTGELFF. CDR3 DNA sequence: TGTGCCAGCTCAAGACTAGCGGGGGGGACGAACACCGGGGAGCTGTTTTTT.

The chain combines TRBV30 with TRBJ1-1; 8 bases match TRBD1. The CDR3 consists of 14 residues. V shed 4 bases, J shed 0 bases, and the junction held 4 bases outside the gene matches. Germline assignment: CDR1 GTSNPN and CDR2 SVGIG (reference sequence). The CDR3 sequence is CAWMTGVMNTEAFF. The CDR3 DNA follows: TGTGCCTGGATGACAGGGGTTATGAACACTGAAGCTTTCTTT.

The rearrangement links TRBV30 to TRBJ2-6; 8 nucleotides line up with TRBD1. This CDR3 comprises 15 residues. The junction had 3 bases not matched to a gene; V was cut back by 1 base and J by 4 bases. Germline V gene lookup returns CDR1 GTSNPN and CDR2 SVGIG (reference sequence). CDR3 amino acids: CAWSATGAGANVLTF. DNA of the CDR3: TGTGCCTGGAGTGCGACAGGGGCCGGGGCCAACGTCCTGACTTTC.

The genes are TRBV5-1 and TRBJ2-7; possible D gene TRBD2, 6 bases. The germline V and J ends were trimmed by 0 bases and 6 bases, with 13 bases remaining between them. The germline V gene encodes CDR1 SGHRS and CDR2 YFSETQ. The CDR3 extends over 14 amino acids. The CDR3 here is CASSLAGVEGEQYF. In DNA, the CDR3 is TGCGCCAGCAGCTTGGCCGGGGTGGAGGGCGAGCAGTACTTC.

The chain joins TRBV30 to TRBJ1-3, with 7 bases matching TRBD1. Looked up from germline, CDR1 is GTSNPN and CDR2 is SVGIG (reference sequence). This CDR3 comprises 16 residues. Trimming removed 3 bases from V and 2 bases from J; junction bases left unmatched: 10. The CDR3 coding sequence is TGTGCCTGGAGGTGGCCAGACAGGGTAGCTGGAAACACCATATATTTT. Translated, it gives CAWRWPDRVAGNTIYF.

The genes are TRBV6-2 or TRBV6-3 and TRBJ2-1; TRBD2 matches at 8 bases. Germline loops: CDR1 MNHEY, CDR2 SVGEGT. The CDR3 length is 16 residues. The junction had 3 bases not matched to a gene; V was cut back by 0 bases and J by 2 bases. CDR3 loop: CASSYSTGGPYNEQFF. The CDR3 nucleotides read TGTGCCAGCAGTTACTCTACGGGGGGGCCCTACAATGAGCAGTTCTTC.

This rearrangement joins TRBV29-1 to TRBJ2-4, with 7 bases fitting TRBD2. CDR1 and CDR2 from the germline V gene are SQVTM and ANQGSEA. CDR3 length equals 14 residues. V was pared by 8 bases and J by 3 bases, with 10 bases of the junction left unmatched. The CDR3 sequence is CSSQVGGSKNIQYF. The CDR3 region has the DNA TGCAGCTCGCAGGTGGGGGGGAGCAAAAACATTCAGTACTTC. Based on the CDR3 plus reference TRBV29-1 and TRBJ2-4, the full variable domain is SAVISQKPSRDICQRGTSLTIQCQVDSQVTMMFWYRQQPGQSLTLIATANQGSEATYESGFVIDKFPISRPNLTFSTLTVSNMSPEDSSIYLCSSQVGGSKNIQYFGAGTRLSVL.

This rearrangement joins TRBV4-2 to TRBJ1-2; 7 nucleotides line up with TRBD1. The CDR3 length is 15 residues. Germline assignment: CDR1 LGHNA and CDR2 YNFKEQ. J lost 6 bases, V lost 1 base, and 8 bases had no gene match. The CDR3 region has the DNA TGTGCCAGCAGCCAAGTTGAGGGGGCTCTAGATGGCTACACCTTC. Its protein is CASSQVEGALDGYTF.

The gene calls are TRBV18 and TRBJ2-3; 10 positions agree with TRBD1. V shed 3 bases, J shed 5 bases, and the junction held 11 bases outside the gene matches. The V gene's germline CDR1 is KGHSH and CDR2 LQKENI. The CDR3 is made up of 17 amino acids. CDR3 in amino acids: CASSPGTGDSFVDTQYF. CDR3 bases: TGTGCCAGCTCACCCGGGACAGGGGACTCCTTCGTAGATACGCAGTATTTT.

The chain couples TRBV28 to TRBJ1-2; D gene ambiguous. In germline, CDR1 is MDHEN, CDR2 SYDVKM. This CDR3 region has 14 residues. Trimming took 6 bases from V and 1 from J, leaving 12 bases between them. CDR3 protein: CASRYRHGNYGYTF. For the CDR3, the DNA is TGTGCCAGCAGATATCGTCACGGTAACTATGGCTACACCTTC.

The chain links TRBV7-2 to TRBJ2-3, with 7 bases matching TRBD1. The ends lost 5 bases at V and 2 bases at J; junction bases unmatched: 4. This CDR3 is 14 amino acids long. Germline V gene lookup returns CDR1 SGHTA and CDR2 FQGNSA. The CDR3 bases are TGTGCCAGCAGCATCGGGACAGACACAGATACGCAGTATTTT. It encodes CASSIGTDTDTQYF.

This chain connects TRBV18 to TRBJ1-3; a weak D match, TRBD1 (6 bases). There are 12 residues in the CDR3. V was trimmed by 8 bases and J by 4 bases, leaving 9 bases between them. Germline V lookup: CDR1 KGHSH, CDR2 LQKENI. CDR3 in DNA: TGTGCCAGCGCAGGGGAAGGAAACACCATATATTTT. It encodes CASAGEGNTIYF. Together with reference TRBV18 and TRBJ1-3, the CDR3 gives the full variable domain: NAGVMQNPRHLVRRRGQEARLRCSPMKGHSHVYWYRQLPEEGLKFMVYLQKENIIDESGMPKERFSAEFPKEGPSILRIQQVVRGDSAAYFCASAGEGNTIYFGEGSWLTVV.

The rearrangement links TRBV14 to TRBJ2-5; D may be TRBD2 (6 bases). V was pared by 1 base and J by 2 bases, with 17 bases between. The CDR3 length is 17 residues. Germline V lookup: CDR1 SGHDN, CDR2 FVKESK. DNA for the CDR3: TGTGCCAGCAGCCAAGGGACTCTGGCGGGGCCGCAAGAGACCCAGTACTTC. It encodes CASSQGTLAGPQETQYF.

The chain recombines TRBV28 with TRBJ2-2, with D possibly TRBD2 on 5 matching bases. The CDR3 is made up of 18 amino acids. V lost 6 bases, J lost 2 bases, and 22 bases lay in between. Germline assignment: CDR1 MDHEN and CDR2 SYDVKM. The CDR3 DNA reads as TGTGCCAGCAGCCTTCTCCCGGACGGCGGGTTAAACACCGGGGAGCTGTTTTTT. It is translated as CASSLLPDGGLNTGELFF.

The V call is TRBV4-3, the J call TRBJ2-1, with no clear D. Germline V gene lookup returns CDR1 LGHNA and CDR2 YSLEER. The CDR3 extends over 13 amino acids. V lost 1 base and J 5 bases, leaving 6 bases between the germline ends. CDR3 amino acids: CASSQGANNEQFF. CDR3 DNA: TGCGCCAGCAGCCAAGGGGCCAACAATGAGCAGTTCTTC.